Given below is one T cell receptor beta chain in context. This clonotype appeared a few times. Its antigen is unknown. The input lacks base qualities; no much larger clone sits a single base away. Stable Graves' hyperthyroidism was defined as no progression to ophthalmopathy during 18 months of follow-up. Hyperthyroidism patients were aged 18 to 65 years and newly diagnosed, with disease duration of less than 2 months. Exclusion was applied to patients with uncontrolled infections, other autoimmune diseases, pregnancy or lactation. Diagnoses were established on the basis of clinical symptoms, serum thyroxine and TRAb, thyroid ultrasound, and orbital computed tomography. Ficoll-Paque density gradient centrifugation was used to isolate PBMCs from about 9.4 ml of fresh peripheral blood. Total RNA was extracted using Trizol reagent, and RNA quality was assessed on an Agilent 2100 Bioanalyzer. Taken from cysteine to phenylalanine, the CDR3 has 15 residues. Only the CDR3 DNA is retained, 45 bases long and in frame from the first base. V is cut by 4 bases and J by 0 bases, and the space between the germline ends is 12 bases. The germline V gene encodes CDR1 MNHNS and CDR2 SASEGT.

This sample was taken from a study of T cells in Graves' hyperthyroidism and ophthalmopathy (dated by TCRdb to the late 2010s). With regard to the full study: Peripheral blood was collected at initial diagnosis, before any treatment. After blood sampling, hyperthyroidism patients were treated with methimazole at a starting dose of 30 mg daily, and ophthalmopathy patients were treated with high-dose intravenous methylprednisolone. TCR V-J signatures able to tell the groups apart were searched for in a discovery cohort of 95 to 100 patients, of whom approximately 40 had Graves' ophthalmopathy and roughly 58 had stable Graves' hyperthyroidism. TCR Vbeta CDR3 sequencing of 130 to 150 peripheral blood samples (over 40 ophthalmopathy, approximately 80 hyperthyroidism and roughly 17 progressor patients) is reported in the paper. The approximately 90 discovery patients were randomly split 7:3 into training and test sets. Prospective prediction of ophthalmopathy was tested in an independent validation cohort consisting of some 20 hyperthyroidism patients and some 17 patients who later progressed to ophthalmopathy. Thyroid tissue and blood T-cell repertoires from more than five Graves' hyperthyroidism patients were also compared in the study. What the study reported, not specific to this receptor: Most expanded thyroid clonotypes (frequency above 0.001) were also detected in blood, a finding suggesting that blood repertoires may reflect thyroid immune responses. During validation, the model predicted progression to ophthalmopathy a median of approximately 6 months ahead of onset, with roughly 65% sensitivity and 72% to 85% specificity. A model built on a 13 V-J signature distinguished ophthalmopathy from stable hyperthyroidism, reaching about 88% sensitivity and approximately 81% specificity in cross-validation and 80%/75% in testing. Sample size was not statistically predetermined, and blinding of investigators to group allocation was not performed.

The TCR beta CDR3 regions were amplified from RNA transcripts. A first-round RT-PCR of the TCR CDR3 used the HTBI primer set with the Qiagen OneStep RT-PCR kit. A second multiplex PCR round built the libraries, followed by size selection and purification. Paired-end sequencing of the libraries was performed with 100 bp reads on an Illumina HiSeq2000. Per the authors' processing: SOAPnuke was used to process the raw data, removing reads that contained adapters or uncalled bases, had a mean Phred below 15, or lacked an exact match to the constant primer or identifier. COPE v1.2.5 was used to merge high-quality paired reads, and clonotypes were defined as unique nucleotide sequences. MiTCR v1.1 was used to align the clonotypes against IMGT TRBV, TRBD and TRBJ reference segments. Only V-J combinations with frequency above 0.0001, covering 99.2% of repertoires, were analysed. A TCS score was defined as the ratio of F50 (clonal expansion) to E x V (chaos), with BLOSUM62-based TCRdist applied between CDR3 peptides within each V-J. Welch's t-statistics and random forest reduced around 550 V-J features to 10 to 15, which were used in a naive Bayes classifier (R e1071). The similarity between thyroid and blood repertoires was quantified using the Morisita-Horn index. The public reads were run again by TCRdb, first through fastp at Q25 and then through MiXCR, and only productive beta chains were kept. Rows merge per CDR3 protein into single entries with the most common DNA and genes. The V and J calls reflect TCRdb's pipeline rather than the authors' work. The sample contains 700,000 to 850,000 distinct CDR3 sequences, about 35% of them found a single time. Jointly, the top ten make up around a third of the sample.

The chain is assembled from TRBV6-1 and TRBJ1-1; TRBD1 is a weak D gene call, 5 bases matching. This TCR was recovered from a woman aged 40 to 50 with Graves' hyperthyroidism. The sample consisted of blood. CDR3 protein: CASSAPGRMNTEAFF. The nucleotides are TGTGCCAGCAGTGCACCGGGGCGGATGAACACTGAAGCTTTCTTT.